The 4 T cell receptor beta chains given below trace back to one sample, sequenced in a study of CD8+ T cells in alopecia areata. Extraction and reverse transcription of RNA yielded cDNA as the sequencing template. Sequencing used immunoSEQ multiplex PCR; TCRdb keeps in-frame clones, though not all of them. This table holds some 51,000 clones, about 96% found once. The sample in question was CD8+ T cells sorted from blood, obtained at week 0. These receptors were obtained from a human donor with alopecia areata.

The chain has TRBV4-1 and TRBJ2-7; D unclear. This CDR3 is built from 14 residues. Trimming removed 0 bases from V and 6 bases from J, with 12 bases in between. Germline V gene lookup returns CDR1 MGHRA and CDR2 YSYEKL. The CDR3 reads CASSQDIYGTEQYF. The CDR3 DNA reads TGCGCCAGCAGCCAAGATATCTACGGAACCGAGCAGTACTTC.

The CDR3 DNA reads TGCAGCGTTGAAGTACTAGCGGGGGGTATGGCCTACGAGCAGTACTTC. Translation gives CSVEVLAGGMAYEQYF. This chain connects TRBV29-1 to TRBJ2-7, with 12 bases aligning to TRBD2. The trim removed 1 base at V and 2 bases at J, leaving 6 bases unmatched. There are 16 residues in the CDR3. The germline V gene has CDR1 SQVTM and CDR2 ANQGSEA.

CDR3 nucleotides: TGCAGCGTGGCCAGGGAGGTGGAGACCCAGTACTTC. It encodes CSVAREVETQYF. This chain connects TRBV29-1 to TRBJ2-5; a possible D gene is TRBD2 (6 bases). The CDR3 runs to 12 residues. The V gene's germline CDR1 is SQVTM and CDR2 ANQGSEA. V gave up 6 bases and J gave up 5 bases, with 13 bases separating them.

The V and J genes are TRBV14 and TRBJ2-5; a possible D gene is TRBD2 (6 bases). CDR1 is SGHDN and CDR2 is FVKESK in the germline V gene. This CDR3 is built from 15 residues. The V end was cut by 2 bases, the J end by 2 bases, with 12 bases between. The CDR3 nucleotides are TGTGCCAGCAGCCAATGGGTGGGAGGACAAGAGACCCAGTACTTC. As protein: CASSQWVGGQETQYF.